This T cell receptor beta chain was documented in a study of T cells in Graves' hyperthyroidism and ophthalmopathy. Study-level findings and limits: It was a median roughly six months before onset that the model predicted ophthalmopathy. Within blood appeared most thyroid clonotypes that had expanded above 0.001.

This CDR3 is 17 amino acids long. V was clipped by 2 bases and J by 1 base, with 17 bases between them. CDR1 is KGHSH and CDR2 is LQKENI in the germline V gene. Note on this clonotype: The antigen is unknown.

Diagnostic assessment was based on clinical symptoms, serum thyroxine and TRAb, thyroid ultrasound and orbital computed tomography. Template material for amplifying TCR beta CDR3 regions consisted of RNA transcripts. During a first-round RT-PCR of the TCR CDR3, the HTBI primer set was used. TCRdb used MiXCR to reprocess the multiplex PCR reads, holding one entry per CDR3 protein. The table includes about 500,000 distinct CDR3 sequences, 17% detected once. J is TRBJ2-5 and V is TRBV18; D gene unclear. Sequenced: blood. The sequence derives from a woman aged 18 to 35 with Graves' ophthalmopathy. The CDR3 spells CASSPGEHGRSQETQYF. The CDR3 DNA follows: TGTGCCAGCTCACCAGGTGAGCATGGCAGATCCCAAGAGACCCAGTACTTC.